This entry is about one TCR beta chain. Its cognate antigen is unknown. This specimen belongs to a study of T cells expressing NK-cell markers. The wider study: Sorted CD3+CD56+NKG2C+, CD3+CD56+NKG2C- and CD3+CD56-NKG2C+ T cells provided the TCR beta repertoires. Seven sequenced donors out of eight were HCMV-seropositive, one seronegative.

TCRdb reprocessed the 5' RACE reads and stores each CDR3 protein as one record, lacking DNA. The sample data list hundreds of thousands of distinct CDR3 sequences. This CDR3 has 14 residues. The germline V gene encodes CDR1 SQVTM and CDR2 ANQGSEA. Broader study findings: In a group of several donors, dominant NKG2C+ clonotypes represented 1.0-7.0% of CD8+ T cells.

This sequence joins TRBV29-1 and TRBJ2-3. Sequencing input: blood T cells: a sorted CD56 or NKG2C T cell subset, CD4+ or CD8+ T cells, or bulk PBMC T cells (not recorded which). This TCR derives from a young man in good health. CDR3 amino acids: CSVVGFDGADTQYF.